This TCR beta chain appears in the sequencing data of a study of OX40 agonist ivuxolimab in advanced cancers. Study-wide context: Ivuxolimab, which targeted the costimulatory receptor OX40 (CD134), was an agonistic, fully human IgG2 monoclonal antibody. Intravenous ivuxolimab was administered to patients every 2 weeks at six dose levels: 0.01, 0.1, 0.3, 1.5, 3 and 10 mg/kg. Of the approximately 54 dose-escalation patients, hepatocellular carcinoma was present in around 20, melanoma in roughly 15, renal cell carcinoma in 9 and head and neck cancer in 9. In the dose-escalation cohort, 65% to 85% of patients were male, and the mean age was around 60 years with a range of roughly 23 to 79. Patients were allowed to have had prior anti-PD-1, anti-PD-L1 or anti-CTLA-4 therapy, and 40% of the dose-escalation patients had been treated with checkpoint inhibitors. Partial responses occurred in three dose-escalation patients, of whom one had hepatocellular carcinoma and two had cutaneous melanoma. The purpose of peripheral TCRbeta sequencing was to test whether ivuxolimab changed TCR sequence diversity and led to clonal T-cell expansion. The paper covers the monotherapy dose-escalation part of the phase I ivuxolimab trial, which included N of about 56 patients.

Reading the germline V gene gives CDR1 MNHEY and CDR2 SVGAGI. The CDR3 measures 15 amino acids from cysteine to phenylalanine. Only CDR3 DNA remains: 45 bases, in frame from the first base. V is shortened by 0 bases, J by 0 bases, and the region joining them spans 9 bases. With respect to this clone: This receptor's antigen is unknown. Per-base quality was not reported, and no clone a single base away is much larger than it.

The trial excluded patients who had a history of autoimmune disease or were on systemic immunosuppression. Peripheral blood for TCR sequencing was collected from all dose cohorts at baseline, on cycle 4 day 1, and on cycle 7 day 1. Samples were obtained from an open-label, multicenter, first-in-human phase I dose-escalation trial of ivuxolimab. Adults with locally advanced or metastatic melanoma, renal cell, hepatocellular, or head and neck squamous cell carcinoma were enrolled in the trial. Before TCR sequencing, CD4+ T cells and CD8+ T cells from peripheral blood were sorted into separate populations. Genomic DNA was extracted from sorted cells for sequencing of the TCRbeta CDR3 region. The immunoSEQ Assay was used for sequencing of TCRbeta CDR3 regions. Sourced from immuneACCESS, this table was stored by TCRdb with only in-frame sequences that have V and J called. A share of the clones is absent; for the studies checked, an unresolved V gene accounts for under half, and the remainder has no known explanation. For this sample the table gives about 60,000 clones, of which about 88% were detected only once. Roughly 4% of the sample lies in the top ten.

General study outcomes and caveats: In the 0.1-3.0 mg/kg groups, partial responders had among the lowest normalized peripheral clonal expansion, particularly in CD8+ T cells. Low levels of normalized T-cell clonal expansion were also shown by some nonresponding patients. On average, CD8+ T cells showed more expanded clones than CD4+ T cells after ivuxolimab. At doses of 0.1 to 3.0 mg/kg, clonal expansion of both CD4+ and CD8+ blood T cells was observed from baseline to week 6. The antigen specificity of the peripheral T cells that underwent clonal expansion was not determined.

Sequences were derived from CD4+ or CD8+ T cells sorted from blood, sampled in a trial of the OX40 agonist ivuxolimab. This receptor was taken from an adult with an advanced solid tumor such as melanoma, head and neck, liver or kidney cancer. The chain uses TRBV6-5 and TRBJ2-7; possibly the D gene is TRBD1, per 5 matching bases. The nucleotide sequence is given as TGTGCCAGCAGTTACTCGACAGCTAGCTCCTACGAGCAGTACTTC. Translated, this gives CASSYSTASSYEQYF.